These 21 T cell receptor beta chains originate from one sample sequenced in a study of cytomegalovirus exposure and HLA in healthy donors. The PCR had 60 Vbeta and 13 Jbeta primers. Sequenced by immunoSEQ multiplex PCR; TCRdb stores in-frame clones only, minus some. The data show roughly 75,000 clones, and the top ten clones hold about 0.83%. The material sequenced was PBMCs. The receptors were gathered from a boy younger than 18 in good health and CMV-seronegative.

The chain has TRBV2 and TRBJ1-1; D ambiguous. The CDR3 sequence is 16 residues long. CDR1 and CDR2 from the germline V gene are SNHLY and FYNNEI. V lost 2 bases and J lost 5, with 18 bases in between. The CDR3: CASSEYGRVGGTEAFF. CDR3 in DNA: TGTGCCAGCAGTGAATACGGGAGGGTCGGTGGGACTGAAGCTTTCTTT.

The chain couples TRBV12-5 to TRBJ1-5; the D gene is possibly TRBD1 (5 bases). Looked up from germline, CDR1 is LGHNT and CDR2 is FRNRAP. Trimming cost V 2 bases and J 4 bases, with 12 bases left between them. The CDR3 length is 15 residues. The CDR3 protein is CASGLKGRVNQPQHF. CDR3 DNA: TGTGCTAGTGGTTTGAAGGGCAGGGTTAATCAGCCCCAGCATTTT.

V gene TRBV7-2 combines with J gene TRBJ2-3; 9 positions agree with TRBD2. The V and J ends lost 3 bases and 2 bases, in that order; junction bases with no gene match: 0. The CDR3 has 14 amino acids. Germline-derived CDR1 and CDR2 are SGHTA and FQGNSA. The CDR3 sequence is CASSLGLATDTQYF. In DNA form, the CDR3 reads TGTGCCAGCAGCTTGGGACTAGCCACAGATACGCAGTATTTT.

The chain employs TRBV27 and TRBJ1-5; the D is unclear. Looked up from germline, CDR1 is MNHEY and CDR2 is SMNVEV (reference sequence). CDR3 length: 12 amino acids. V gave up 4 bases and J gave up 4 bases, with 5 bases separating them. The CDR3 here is CASSSRNQPQHF. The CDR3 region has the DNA TGTGCCAGCAGTTCTCGGAATCAGCCCCAGCATTTT.

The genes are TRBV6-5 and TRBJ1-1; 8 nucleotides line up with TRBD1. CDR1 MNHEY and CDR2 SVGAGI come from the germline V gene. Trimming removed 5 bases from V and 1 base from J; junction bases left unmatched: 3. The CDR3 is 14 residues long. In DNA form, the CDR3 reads TGTGCCAGCAGTCCCCAGGGGGCGAACACTGAAGCTTTCTTT. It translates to CASSPQGANTEAFF.

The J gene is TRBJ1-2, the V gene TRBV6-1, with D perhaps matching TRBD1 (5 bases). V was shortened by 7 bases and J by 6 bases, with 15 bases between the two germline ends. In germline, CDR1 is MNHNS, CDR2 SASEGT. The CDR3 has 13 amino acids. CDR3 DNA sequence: TGTGCCAGCACCCTTCGGGGGGATCATGGCTACACCTTC. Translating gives CASTLRGDHGYTF.

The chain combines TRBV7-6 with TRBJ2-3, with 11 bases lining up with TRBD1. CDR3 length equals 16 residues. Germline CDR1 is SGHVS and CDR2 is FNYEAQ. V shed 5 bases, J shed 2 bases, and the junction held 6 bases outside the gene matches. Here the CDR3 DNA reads TGTGCCAGCAGCCTCGGGACAGGGGGGTTCACAGATACGCAGTATTTT. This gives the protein CASSLGTGGFTDTQYF.

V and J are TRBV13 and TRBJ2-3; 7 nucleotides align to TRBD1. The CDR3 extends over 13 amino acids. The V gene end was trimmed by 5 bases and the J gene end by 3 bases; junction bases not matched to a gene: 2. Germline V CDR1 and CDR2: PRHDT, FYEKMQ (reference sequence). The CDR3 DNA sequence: TGTGCCAGCAGCGAGGACAGGACAGATACGCAGTATTTT. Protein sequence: CASSEDRTDTQYF. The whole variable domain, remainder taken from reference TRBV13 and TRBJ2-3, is AAGVIQSPRHLIKEKRETATLKCYPIPRHDTVYWYQQGPGQDPQFLISFYEKMQSDKGSIPDRFSAQQFSDYHSELNMSSLELGDSALYFCASSEDRTDTQYFGPGTRLTVL.

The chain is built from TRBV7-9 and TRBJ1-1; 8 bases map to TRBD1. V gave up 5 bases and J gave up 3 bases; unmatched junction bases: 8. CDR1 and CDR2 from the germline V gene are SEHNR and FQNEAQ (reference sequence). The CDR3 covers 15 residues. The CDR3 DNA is TGTGCCAGCAGCCAGCGACAGGGGCCCTACACTGAAGCTTTCTTT. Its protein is CASSQRQGPYTEAFF. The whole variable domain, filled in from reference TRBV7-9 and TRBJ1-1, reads DTGVSQNPRHKITKRGQNVTFRCDPISEHNRLYWYRQTLGQGPEFLTYFQNEAQLEKSRLLSDRFSAERPKGSFSTLEIQRTEQGDSAMYLCASSQRQGPYTEAFFGQGTRLTVV.

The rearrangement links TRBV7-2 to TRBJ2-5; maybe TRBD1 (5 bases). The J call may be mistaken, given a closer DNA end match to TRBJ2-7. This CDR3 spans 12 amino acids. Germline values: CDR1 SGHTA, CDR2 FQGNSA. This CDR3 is CASSDRQSEQYF. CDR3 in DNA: TGTGCCAGCAGCGATCGACAGTCCGAGCAGTACTTC.

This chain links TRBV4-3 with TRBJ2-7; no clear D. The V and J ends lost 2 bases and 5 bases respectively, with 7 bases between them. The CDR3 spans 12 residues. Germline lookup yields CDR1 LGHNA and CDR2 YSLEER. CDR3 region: CASSQQGDEQYF. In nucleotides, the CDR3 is TGCGCCAGCAGCCAACAAGGAGACGAGCAGTACTTC.

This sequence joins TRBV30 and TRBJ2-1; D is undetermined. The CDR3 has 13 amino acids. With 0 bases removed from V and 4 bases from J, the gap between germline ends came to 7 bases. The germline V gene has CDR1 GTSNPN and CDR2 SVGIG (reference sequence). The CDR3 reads CAWSVQQYNEQFF. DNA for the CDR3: TGTGCCTGGAGTGTACAACAGTACAATGAGCAGTTCTTC.

CDR3 region: CASSFGLAGGYEQYF. Written as DNA, the CDR3 is TGCGCCAGCAGCTTCGGACTAGCGGGGGGATACGAGCAGTACTTC. The V gene is TRBV5-1, the J gene TRBJ2-7, with 14 bases matching TRBD2. This CDR3 has 15 amino acids. V dropped 2 bases and J dropped 4; count of bases not matched to a gene: 2. The germline gives CDR1 SGHRS, CDR2 YFSETQ.

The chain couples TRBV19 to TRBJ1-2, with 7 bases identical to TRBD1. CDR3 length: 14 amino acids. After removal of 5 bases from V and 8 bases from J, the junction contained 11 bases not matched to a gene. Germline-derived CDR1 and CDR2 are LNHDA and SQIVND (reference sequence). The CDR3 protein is CASSVSSQGVGYTF. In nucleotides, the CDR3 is TGTGCCAGTAGTGTATCGAGCCAGGGGGTAGGCTACACCTTC.

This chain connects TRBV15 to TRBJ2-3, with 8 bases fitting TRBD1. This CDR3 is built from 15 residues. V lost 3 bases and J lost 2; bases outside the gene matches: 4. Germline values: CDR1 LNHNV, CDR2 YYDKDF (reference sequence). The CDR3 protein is CATSSRQGNTDTQYF. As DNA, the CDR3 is TGTGCCACCAGCAGTAGACAGGGGAACACAGATACGCAGTATTTT.

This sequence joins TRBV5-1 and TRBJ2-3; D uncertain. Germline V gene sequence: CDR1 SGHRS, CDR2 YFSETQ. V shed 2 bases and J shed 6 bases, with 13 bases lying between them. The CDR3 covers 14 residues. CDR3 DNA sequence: TGCGCCAGCAGCTTTCTTTCGGAGCGTGATACGCAGTATTTT. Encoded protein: CASSFLSERDTQYF. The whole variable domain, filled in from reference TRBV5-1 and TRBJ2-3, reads KAGVTQTPRYLIKTRGQQVTLSCSPISGHRSVSWYQQTPGQGLQFLFEYFSETQRNKGNFPGRFSGRQFSNSRSEMNVSTLELGDSALYLCASSFLSERDTQYFGPGTRLTVL.

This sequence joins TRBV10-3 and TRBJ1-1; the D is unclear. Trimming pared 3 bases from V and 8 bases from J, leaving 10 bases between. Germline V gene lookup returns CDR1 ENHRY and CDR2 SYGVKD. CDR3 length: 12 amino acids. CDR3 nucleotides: TGTGCCATCAGTGATTCGTTGGGCGAAGCTTTCTTT. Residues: CAISDSLGEAFF.

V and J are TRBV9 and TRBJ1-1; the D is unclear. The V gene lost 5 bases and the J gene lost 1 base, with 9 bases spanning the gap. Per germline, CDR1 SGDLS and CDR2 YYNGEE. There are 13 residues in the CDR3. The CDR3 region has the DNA TGTGCCAGCAGTATCACAGCGAACACTGAAGCTTTCTTT. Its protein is CASSITANTEAFF.

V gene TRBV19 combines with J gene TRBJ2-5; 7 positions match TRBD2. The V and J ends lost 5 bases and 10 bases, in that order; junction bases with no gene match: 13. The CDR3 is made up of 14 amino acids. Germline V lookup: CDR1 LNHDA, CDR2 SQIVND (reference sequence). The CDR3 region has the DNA TGTGCCAGTAGTTCCCGGCCGGTTTGGGAGGGCCAGTACTTC. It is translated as CASSSRPVWEGQYF.

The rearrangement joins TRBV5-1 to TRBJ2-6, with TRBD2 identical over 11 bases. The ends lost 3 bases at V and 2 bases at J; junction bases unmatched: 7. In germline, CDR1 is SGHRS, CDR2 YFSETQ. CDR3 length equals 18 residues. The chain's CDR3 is CASSWNSGGATGANVLTF. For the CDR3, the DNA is TGCGCCAGCAGCTGGAATAGCGGGGGGGCGACTGGGGCCAACGTCCTGACTTTC.

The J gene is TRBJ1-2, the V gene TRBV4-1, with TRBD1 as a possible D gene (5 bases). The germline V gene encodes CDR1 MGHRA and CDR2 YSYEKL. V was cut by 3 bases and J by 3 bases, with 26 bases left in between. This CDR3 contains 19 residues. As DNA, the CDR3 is TGCGCCAGCAGCCATTCCCTCCGGGACTCACAACCAGGTGACTATGGCTACACCTTC. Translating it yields CASSHSLRDSQPGDYGYTF.